This T cell receptor beta chain comes out of a study of T cells in Graves' hyperthyroidism and ophthalmopathy. Study-wide findings and caveats: Blood shared most expanded thyroid clonotypes above 0.001. Ophthalmopathy was model-predicted a median roughly six months pre-onset.

Trimming shortened V by 3 bases and J by 5 bases, and 16 bases separated the two germline ends. The CDR3 has 14 residues. Per germline, CDR1 DFQATT and CDR2 SNEGSKA (reference sequence). As regards this clonotype: Its antigen remains unidentified.

TCR beta CDR3 sequences were amplified from RNA transcripts. RT-PCR in the first round (using the HTBI primer set) targeted the TCR CDR3. A single record per CDR3 protein comes from TCRdb applying MiXCR to the multiplex PCR reads. The sample lists hundreds of thousands of distinct CDR3 sequences; roughly 16% were seen once. This chain uses TRBV20-1 with TRBJ1-1; tentative D call: TRBD1 (6 bases). This TCR came from a woman in her forties with Graves' ophthalmopathy. Sequencing was done on a sample of blood. CDR3 loop: CSASGAGAGTEAFF. The CDR3, as DNA: TGCAGTGCTAGTGGGGCAGGGGCGGGGACTGAAGCTTTCTTT.